Following are 29 T cell receptor beta chains from one sample sequenced in a study (dated by TCRdb to 2016 to 2017). Receptor libraries were prepared by RT-PCR. The reads were generated on an Illumina MiSeq. The public reads were run again by TCRdb, first through fastp at Q25 and then through MiXCR, and only productive beta chains were kept. Rows with a matching CDR3 protein are joined into one entry that keeps the most common DNA and genes. The sample records about 700,000 distinct CDR3 sequences, 13% to 15% of which are singletons. The leading ten clones occupy 3.6% of the sample. Sequenced sample: memory CD4+ T cells from blood. The receptor set was obtained from a female donor in good health, serving as a healthy control.

This clonotype was seen ten or more times. The chain has TRBV28 and TRBJ2-1; TRBD2 aligns across 8 bases. There are 15 residues in the CDR3. The germline V gene has CDR1 MDHEN and CDR2 SYDVKM. Germline trimming cut 5 bases from V and 3 bases from J; bases unmatched to any gene: 6. CDR3 nucleotides: TGTGCCAGCAGTCCTGTGGCGGGAGGCTACAATGAGCAGTTCTTC. As protein: CASSPVAGGYNEQFF.

The chain links TRBV6-5 to TRBJ2-1, with D tentatively TRBD2 (6 bases). The CDR3 contains 14 residues. The V end was cut by 0 bases, the J end by 4 bases, with 7 bases between. Germline CDR1 MNHEY, CDR2 SVGAGI. CDR3 region: CASSYSGGYNEQFF. In DNA form, the CDR3 reads TGTGCCAGCAGTTACTCGGGGGGATACAATGAGCAGTTCTTC.

This clonotype was recorded a few times. The genes are TRBV20-1 and TRBJ2-3; 8 bases map to TRBD2. V shed 2 bases and J 0 bases; nucleotides not matched to a gene: 10. The CDR3 covers 17 residues. From germline, CDR1 is DFQATT and CDR2 SNEGSKA (reference sequence). CDR3 in amino acids: CSARKREGLTSTDTQYF. The CDR3 DNA reads as TGCAGTGCTAGAAAACGGGAGGGCCTGACTAGCACAGATACGCAGTATTTT.

The V gene is TRBV29-1, the J gene TRBJ2-7; possible D gene TRBD2, 5 bases. From germline, CDR1 is SQVTM and CDR2 ANQGSEA. Trimming took off 3 bases at V and 2 bases at J, with 8 bases between the two ends. The CDR3 has 12 amino acids. This chain's CDR3 is CSVEGSTYEQYF. CDR3 coding DNA: TGCAGCGTTGAGGGGAGTACCTACGAGCAGTACTTC.

This clonotype has more than one count but fewer than ten. The chain carries TRBV7-2 and TRBJ1-2; 8 positions agree with TRBD1. The CDR3 covers 15 residues. The V and J ends lost 0 bases and 7 bases, in that order; junction bases with no gene match: 7. Germline loops: CDR1 SGHTA, CDR2 FQGNSA. The CDR3 protein is CASSLAPQGAPGYTF. CDR3 coding DNA: TGTGCCAGCAGCTTAGCGCCTCAGGGGGCCCCTGGCTACACCTTC.

The chain couples TRBV6-5 to TRBJ2-1; 12 bases are shared with TRBD2. The germline V gene encodes CDR1 MNHEY and CDR2 SVGAGI. The CDR3 has 16 residues. With V trimmed by 5 bases and J by 4 bases, 6 bases remained unmatched. CDR3: CASSPLTSGGYNEQFF. CDR3 DNA: TGTGCCAGCAGTCCCCTGACTAGCGGGGGATACAATGAGCAGTTCTTC.

This clonotype was seen many times. The V call is TRBV7-2, the J call TRBJ2-3, with unresolved D. With 1 base removed from V and 3 bases from J, the gap between germline ends came to 11 bases. The CDR3 totals 15 residues. CDR1 and CDR2 (germline): SGHTA, FQGNSA. DNA for the CDR3: TGTGCCAGCAGCTTAGGAGCGCCCAGTACAGATACGCAGTATTTT. This codes for CASSLGAPSTDTQYF.

This clonotype occurred a few times. This sequence joins TRBV2 and TRBJ2-1; 7 nucleotides match TRBD1. Germline assignment: CDR1 SNHLY and CDR2 FYNNEI. This CDR3 has 14 residues. Germline trimming cut 4 bases from V and 5 bases from J; bases unmatched to any gene: 5. The CDR3 is CASSAGTADNEQFF. The DNA of the CDR3 is TGTGCCAGCAGTGCGGGGACAGCAGACAATGAGCAGTTCTTC.

V is TRBV27 and J is TRBJ1-1, with a possible D match to TRBD1 (5 bases). Per germline, CDR1 MNHEY and CDR2 SMNVEV (reference sequence). The length of the CDR3 is 15 residues. V lost 3 bases and J lost 1, with 12 bases in between. The CDR3 here is CASSLWGDGNTEAFF. The CDR3 bases are TGTGCCAGCAGTTTGTGGGGCGACGGGAACACTGAAGCTTTCTTT.

A few counts support this clonotype. CDR3 in amino acids: CSARFGGVATGELFF. DNA for the CDR3: TGCAGTGCTAGATTTGGGGGAGTGGCCACCGGGGAGCTGTTTTTT. V is TRBV20-1 and J is TRBJ2-2, with D possibly being TRBD1 or TRBD2 (5 bases each). Germline CDR1 DFQATT, CDR2 SNEGSKA (reference sequence). V lost 2 bases, J lost 4 bases, and 14 bases lay in between. The CDR3 covers 15 residues.

This clonotype was seen more than once but under ten times. The rearrangement links TRBV5-1 to TRBJ1-4; D might be TRBD1 (5 bases). The CDR3 has 15 residues. The ends were cut back, 4 bases at V and 1 base at J, with 11 bases in the middle. From germline, CDR1 is SGHRS and CDR2 YFSETQ. The CDR3 nucleotides are TGCGCCAGCAGCCCCATCGGGGGAACTAATGAAAAACTGTTTTTT. Its translation is CASSPIGGTNEKLFF.

The gene calls are TRBV12-3 or TRBV12-4 and TRBJ1-1; no clear D gene. CDR3 length equals 12 residues. V gave up 6 bases and J gave up 6 bases, with 11 bases separating them. The DNA of the CDR3 is TGTGCCAGCAGACGAACCGGGCCTGAAGCTTTCTTT. This encodes CASRRTGPEAFF.

This chain links TRBV18 with TRBJ1-1; D remains ambiguous. This CDR3 contains 14 residues. Between the trimmed V and J ends, which lost 0 bases and 4 bases, there was a span of 9 bases. Germline CDR1 is KGHSH and CDR2 is LQKENI. This CDR3 reads CASSPPARTTEAFF. The CDR3 DNA follows: TGTGCCAGCTCACCACCGGCCAGAACCACTGAAGCTTTCTTT. The entire variable domain, with the rest obtained from reference TRBV18 and TRBJ1-1, is as follows: NAGVMQNPRHLVRRRGQEARLRCSPMKGHSHVYWYRQLPEEGLKFMVYLQKENIIDESGMPKERFSAEFPKEGPSILRIQQVVRGDSAAYFCASSPPARTTEAFFGQGTRLTVV.

This clonotype was detected many times. This sequence joins TRBV4-3 and TRBJ1-5; D might be TRBD1 (6 bases). V was pared by 0 bases and J by 6 bases, with 15 bases between. Germline assignment: CDR1 LGHNA and CDR2 YSLEER. This CDR3 region has 16 residues. The CDR3 DNA sequence: TGCGCCAGCAGCCAAGACACACAGGGACGAAGTCAGCCCCAGCATTTT. This translates into CASSQDTQGRSQPQHF.

The sample holds a few counts of this clonotype. This sequence joins TRBV7-3 and TRBJ2-1, with 8 bases identical to TRBD2. J gave up 10 bases and V 5 bases, and 10 bases lay outside the gene matches. The CDR3 is 14 residues long. Germline V CDR1 and CDR2: SGHTA, FQGTGA. The CDR3 sequence: CASSPHGRAGEQFF. CDR3 in DNA: TGTGCCAGCAGCCCACACGGGAGGGCGGGAGAGCAGTTCTTC.

This clonotype occurred a few times. This sequence joins TRBV7-8 and TRBJ2-1; weak D call: TRBD2 (5 bases). The CDR3 length is 14 residues. The V gene lost 1 base and the J gene lost 5 bases, with 9 bases spanning the gap. Looked up from germline, CDR1 is SGHVS and CDR2 is FQNEAQ. CDR3 loop: CASSLERANNEQFF. The CDR3 bases are TGTGCCAGCAGCTTAGAGAGGGCAAACAATGAGCAGTTCTTC.

This clonotype has a handful of counts. V is TRBV4-2 and J is TRBJ1-6; 10 nucleotides match TRBD1. Germline loops: CDR1 LGHNA, CDR2 YNFKEQ. The CDR3 consists of 17 residues. The ends lost 4 bases at V and 6 bases at J; junction bases unmatched: 9. In DNA form, the CDR3 reads TGTGCCAGCAGCCGCCAGGGGACAGGGGCTTCTAATTCACCCCTCCACTTT. Its protein product is CASSRQGTGASNSPLHF.

The gene calls are TRBV6-2 or TRBV6-3 and TRBJ2-3, with 15 bases aligning to TRBD2. CDR1 and CDR2 (germline): MNHEY, SVGEGT. The V and J ends lost 7 bases and 7 bases, in that order; junction bases with no gene match: 9. CDR3 size: 16 residues. This CDR3 reads CASTPAGTSGRNTQYF. CDR3 bases: TGTGCCAGCACCCCAGCCGGGACTAGCGGGAGGAATACGCAGTATTTT.

This clonotype appeared a few times. The J gene is TRBJ1-1, the V gene TRBV6-1, with 8 bases fitting TRBD1. V gave up 8 bases and J gave up 8 bases; unmatched junction bases: 13. The CDR3 is 14 amino acids. Germline V lookup: CDR1 MNHNS, CDR2 SASEGT. DNA for the CDR3: TGTGCCAGCCGTATCCCGGGACAGGAAATCGAAGCTTTCTTT. Its protein is CASRIPGQEIEAFF.

In this sample, this clonotype turned up a few times. The chain has TRBV29-1 and TRBJ1-2; weak D call: TRBD1 (5 bases). V was cut by 1 base and J by 0 bases, with 9 bases left in between. Germline V CDR1 and CDR2: SQVTM, ANQGSEA. This CDR3 is built from 14 residues. The CDR3 DNA reads as TGCAGCGTTGAAGGAGGGGAATCTAACTATGGCTACACCTTC. This codes for CSVEGGESNYGYTF.

This clonotype has a count of ten or more. This chain connects TRBV30 to TRBJ1-5; the D is unclear. Germline CDR1 reads GTSNPN; CDR2 reads SVGIG (reference sequence). The CDR3 sequence is 13 residues long. V was pared by 0 bases and J by 5 bases, with 8 bases between. The CDR3 here is CAWSVQPDQPQHF. The CDR3 DNA is TGTGCCTGGAGTGTGCAACCTGATCAGCCCCAGCATTTT.

This clonotype occurred a few times. The chain recombines TRBV20-1 with TRBJ2-5; D possibly corresponds to TRBD1 (6 bases). Germline CDR1 reads DFQATT; CDR2 reads SNEGSKA (reference sequence). The CDR3 spans 12 residues. The germline V and J ends were trimmed by 6 bases and 4 bases, with 12 bases remaining between them. CDR3 loop: CSANTGTETQYF. CDR3 DNA: TGCAGTGCCAACACAGGGACAGAGACCCAGTACTTC.

The chain uses TRBV20-1 and TRBJ1-3; the match to TRBD1 covers 9 bases. Germline V gene lookup returns CDR1 DFQATT and CDR2 SNEGSKA (reference sequence). J lost 5 bases, V lost 4 bases, and 6 bases had no gene match. This CDR3 is built from 14 residues. The CDR3 DNA reads as TGCAGTGCTACCTGGGACAGGGTACGAAACACCATATATTTT. Residues: CSATWDRVRNTIYF.

The sample holds many counts of this clonotype. The chain couples TRBV20-1 to TRBJ2-5, with 7 bases matching TRBD2. The CDR3 has 14 residues. V was clipped by 1 base and J by 4 bases; unmatched bases: 6. CDR1 and CDR2 from the germline V gene are DFQATT and SNEGSKA (reference sequence). CDR3 sequence (DNA): TGCAGTGCTAGAGTTCCAGGGAGGGGAGAGACCCAGTACTTC. Amino acid sequence: CSARVPGRGETQYF.

The sample holds many counts of this clonotype. The chain uses TRBV4-2 and TRBJ2-1; TRBD2 matches 13 bases. After removal of 1 base from V and 10 bases from J, the junction contained 4 bases not matched to a gene. Germline assignment: CDR1 LGHNA and CDR2 YNFKEQ. CDR3 length equals 15 residues. This CDR3 is CASSQGTSGSGEQFF. In DNA, the CDR3 is TGTGCCAGCAGCCAAGGGACTAGCGGGAGTGGGGAGCAGTTCTTC.

The chain couples TRBV12-3 or TRBV12-4 to TRBJ1-6; 11 bases match TRBD1. The CDR3 covers 14 residues. The V gene end was trimmed by 6 bases and the J gene end by 7 bases; junction bases not matched to a gene: 2. Here the CDR3 DNA reads TGTGCCAGCAGCGGGACAGGGGGAAATTCACCCCTCCACTTT. Protein: CASSGTGGNSPLHF.

This clonotype showed up just a few times. V gene TRBV11-2 combines with J gene TRBJ1-2; D uncertain. The CDR3 covers 16 residues. Trimming shortened V by 5 bases and J by 4 bases, and 20 bases separated the two germline ends. Germline CDR1 and CDR2: SGHAT and FQNNGV. CDR3 DNA: TGTGCCAGCAGCCACAGCCCCGGACCATCCGGCTATGGCTACACCTTC. It codes for CASSHSPGPSGYGYTF.

This clonotype was detected only a few times. The chain employs TRBV12-3 or TRBV12-4 and TRBJ2-5, with 11 bases lining up with TRBD2. There are 17 residues in the CDR3. After removal of 0 bases from V and 5 bases from J, the junction contained 8 bases not matched to a gene. CDR3 sequence (DNA): TGTGCCAGCAGTTTAGCCCTCGTAGCGGGGGGGAGGGAGACCCAGTACTTC. Its protein product is CASSLALVAGGRETQYF.

This clonotype was counted between two and nine times. The chain joins TRBV12-3 or TRBV12-4 to TRBJ2-2; tentatively, D is TRBD2 (6 bases). The CDR3 length is 14 residues. Trimming shortened V by 3 bases and J by 5 bases, and 10 bases separated the two germline ends. This CDR3 is CASSFPRGTGELFF. In DNA form, the CDR3 reads TGTGCCAGCAGTTTCCCGCGGGGAACCGGGGAGCTGTTTTTT.